This TCR beta chain was sequenced during a study of shared clonotypes between healthy human individuals. The germline CDR1 and CDR2 sequences are KGHSH and LQKENI. The CDR3 consists of 15 residues. The V gene lost 6 bases and the J gene lost 4 bases, with 18 bases spanning the gap. Libraries were prepared by immunoSEQ multiplex PCR; TCRdb keeps only in-frame clonotypes and omits some of them. This repertoire shows some 2.1 million clones, 95% found once; its top ten account for 0.13%. This receptor was taken from a man aged 18 to 35 in good health. Sequenced material: naive CD4+ T cells sorted from blood. The sample's subset: CD45RA+ positively selected. J is TRBJ1-1 and V is TRBV18, with D maybe TRBD1 (5 bases). DNA of the CDR3: TGTGCCAGCTCCTCGGCTGGGGGTATGGGCACTGAAGCTTTCTTT. It is translated as CASSSAGGMGTEAFF.